The 27 T cell receptor beta chains in this list originate from one sample, sequenced in a study of blood T cell repertoires in COVID-19. The repertoire was sequenced with immunoSEQ multiplex PCR; TCRdb's copy has only in-frame clones and lacks some. The table includes 200,000 to 250,000 clones, approximately 90% detected once. The sample consisted of peripheral blood. These receptors were collected from a man aged 55 to 70 with COVID-19, enrolled during active disease.

The J gene is TRBJ2-3, the V gene TRBV7-3, with a possible D match to TRBD1 (6 bases). The V gene's germline CDR1 is SGHTA and CDR2 FQGTGA. Between the trimmed V and J ends, which lost 5 bases and 13 bases, there was a span of 19 bases. The CDR3 spans 13 residues. The CDR3: CASSLTQGKNEYF. The CDR3, as DNA: TGTGCCAGCAGCCTGACGCAGGGGAAGAACGAGTATTTT.

The chain links TRBV5-4 to TRBJ1-2; 8 nucleotides match TRBD1. CDR1 is SGHNT, CDR2 YYREEE, per germline (reference sequence). The CDR3 loop spans 15 amino acids. Trimming took 4 bases from V and 1 from J; bases not matched to a gene: 6. The CDR3 sequence: CASSVGQGYNYGYTF. The CDR3 nucleotides are TGTGCCAGCAGCGTAGGACAGGGATATAACTATGGCTACACCTTC.

This sequence joins TRBV4-1 and TRBJ1-3, with 7 nucleotides matching TRBD1. With 1 base clipped from V and 4 bases from J, the junction kept 7 bases outside the gene matches. The germline gives CDR1 MGHRA, CDR2 YSYEKL. This CDR3 has 16 residues. The CDR3 DNA reads TGCGCCAGCAGCCAAGCCTTAGGGGGCGGCGGAAACACCATATATTTT. Its translation is CASSQALGGGGNTIYF.

This CDR3 is CASSPSPTSASYNEQFF. CDR3 nucleotides: TGCGCCAGCAGCCCCTCTCCTACTAGCGCTTCCTACAATGAGCAGTTCTTC. J is TRBJ2-1 and V is TRBV4-1, with 7 bases that match TRBD2. Germline V gives CDR1 MGHRA, CDR2 YSYEKL. V gave up 4 bases and J gave up 1 base; unmatched junction bases: 10. This CDR3 comprises 17 residues.

This rearrangement joins TRBV4-1 to TRBJ1-1, with 9 bases fitting TRBD1. The CDR3 consists of 18 residues. V dropped 1 base and J dropped 3; count of bases not matched to a gene: 12. The germline V gene has CDR1 MGHRA and CDR2 YSYEKL. CDR3 amino acids: CASSQVGTGRLGDTEAFF. In DNA, the CDR3 is TGCGCCAGCAGCCAAGTGGGGACAGGGAGGTTGGGGGACACTGAAGCTTTCTTT.

The V call is TRBV7-2, the J call TRBJ2-7; 7 nucleotides align to TRBD1. This CDR3 has 15 residues. V lost 1 base and J lost 3; bases outside the gene matches: 6. The V gene's germline CDR1 is SGHTA and CDR2 FQGNSA. The CDR3 is CASSLGGTANYEQYF. CDR3 in DNA: TGTGCCAGCAGCTTAGGGGGGACAGCTAACTACGAGCAGTACTTC.

The chain is built from TRBV6-5 and TRBJ1-1; 9 bases fit TRBD1. Germline V gives CDR1 MNHEY, CDR2 SVGAGI. This CDR3 has 14 amino acids. The trim removed 2 bases at V and 5 bases at J, leaving 3 bases unmatched. The CDR3 here is CASSYDRGVTEAFF. CDR3 in DNA: TGTGCCAGCAGTTACGACAGGGGGGTGACTGAAGCTTTCTTT.

V is TRBV6-5 and J is TRBJ1-2; the D gene is possibly TRBD1 (5 bases). The CDR3 has 14 amino acids. Trimming shortened V by 5 bases and J by 4 bases, and 14 bases separated the two germline ends. The germline V gene has CDR1 MNHEY and CDR2 SVGAGI. The CDR3 sequence: CASSKSGTSYGYTF. The CDR3 DNA follows: TGTGCCAGCAGTAAAAGCGGGACCTCCTATGGCTACACCTTC.

This chain joins TRBV18 and TRBJ1-3; no firm D call. Trimming shortened V by 3 bases and J by 0 bases, and 6 bases separated the two germline ends. The V gene's germline CDR1 is KGHSH and CDR2 LQKENI. The CDR3 has 14 residues. For the CDR3, the DNA is TGTGCCAGCTCACCGAGCGTCTCTGGAAACACCATATATTTT. The encoded protein is CASSPSVSGNTIYF.

The chain uses TRBV6-5 and TRBJ2-7; TRBD1 matches 9 bases. The CDR3 spans 14 residues. Germline CDR1 reads MNHEY; CDR2 reads SVGAGI. After removal of 2 bases from V and 6 bases from J, the junction contained 5 bases not matched to a gene. The CDR3 nucleotides read TGTGCCAGCAGTTACGGTAACAGGGGGCGCGAGCAGTACTTC. Its translation: CASSYGNRGREQYF.

The V and J genes are TRBV9 and TRBJ1-6; the D gene is possibly TRBD1 (6 bases). CDR3 length equals 14 residues. CDR1 is SGDLS, CDR2 YYNGEE, per germline. Trimming took 0 bases from V and 7 from J, leaving 8 bases between them. The CDR3 reads CASSVGTVNSPLHF. The DNA of the CDR3 is TGTGCCAGCAGCGTAGGGACAGTCAATTCACCCCTCCACTTT.

This clone was recorded once. This chain joins TRBV27 and TRBJ1-1; 8 bases are a match to TRBD1. The CDR3 runs 13 residues. Germline trimming cut 11 bases from V and 11 bases from J; bases unmatched to any gene: 16. Germline loops: CDR1 MNHEY, CDR2 SMNVEV (reference sequence). In nucleotides, the CDR3 is TGTGCCTCTAATGGCCAGGGGGCCTCGGGGGCTTTCTTT. This gives the protein CASNGQGASGAFF.

The sample holds a few counts of this clone. V gene TRBV5-1 combines with J gene TRBJ2-1; D perhaps matches TRBD2 (6 bases). V lost 5 bases and J lost 5, with 8 bases in between. Germline CDR1 and CDR2: SGHRS and YFSETQ. This CDR3 region has 12 residues. The CDR3 loop reads CASSGEDNEQFF. CDR3 bases: TGCGCCAGCAGTGGGGAGGACAATGAGCAGTTCTTC. Using reference TRBV5-1 and TRBJ2-1 for the parts outside the CDR3, the full variable domain is KAGVTQTPRYLIKTRGQQVTLSCSPISGHRSVSWYQQTPGQGLQFLFEYFSETQRNKGNFPGRFSGRQFSNSRSEMNVSTLELGDSALYLCASSGEDNEQFFGPGTRLTVL.

The J gene is TRBJ2-7, the V gene TRBV21-1; TRBD1 was called by the table and not checked on the DNA. TRBV21-1 is deemed a pseudogene. The CDR3 runs 17 residues. CDR3 protein: CASSKACTGATAYEQYF. CDR3 nucleotides: TGTGCCAGCAGCAAAGCCTGTACAGGGGCCACCGCCTACGAGCAGTACTTC.

The chain couples TRBV7-9 to TRBJ2-1; possible D gene TRBD2, 6 bases. The V end lost 6 bases, the J end lost 7 bases, and 16 bases lay between the germline ends. Germline values: CDR1 SEHNR, CDR2 FQNEAQ (reference sequence). The length of the CDR3 is 14 residues. The CDR3 bases are TGTGCCAGCAGTCCGCCGGGACTCTGGAATGAGCAGTTCTTC. It encodes CASSPPGLWNEQFF.

V usage is TRBV30 and J usage is TRBJ2-7; 9 nucleotides match TRBD1. This CDR3 has 14 residues. The V segment lost 3 bases and the J segment 6 bases; nucleotides outside the gene matches: 9. Germline CDR1 and CDR2: GTSNPN and SVGIG (reference sequence). In nucleotides, the CDR3 is TGTGCCTGGAGCGGAGGGACAGGGTCTGCCGAGCAGTACTTC. The encoded protein is CAWSGGTGSAEQYF.

This sequence joins TRBV27 and TRBJ1-1; perhaps TRBD1 as D (5 bases). Germline V gene sequence: CDR1 MNHEY, CDR2 SMNVEV (reference sequence). CDR3 length: 13 amino acids. V gave up 8 bases and J gave up 6 bases, with 16 bases separating them. CDR3 sequence reads: CASFRGGGAEAFF. The CDR3 DNA follows: TGTGCCAGCTTCCGTGGGGGAGGAGCTGAAGCTTTCTTT.

The chain recombines TRBV7-9 with TRBJ1-4; TRBD1 aligns across 9 bases. Germline V gene sequence: CDR1 SEHNR, CDR2 FQNEAQ (reference sequence). This CDR3 is 14 amino acids long. The junction had 3 bases not matched to a gene; V was cut back by 5 bases and J by 5 bases. The CDR3 coding sequence is TGTGCCAGCAGCGCGGACAGGGGAAATGAAAAACTGTTTTTT. Protein product: CASSADRGNEKLFF. Filled out from reference TRBV7-9 and TRBJ1-4, the complete variable domain reads DTGVSQNPRHKITKRGQNVTFRCDPISEHNRLYWYRQTLGQGPEFLTYFQNEAQLEKSRLLSDRFSAERPKGSFSTLEIQRTEQGDSAMYLCASSADRGNEKLFFGSGTQLSVL.

The chain joins TRBV5-6 to TRBJ2-2, with a weak D call TRBD2 (5 bases). Per germline, CDR1 SGHDT and CDR2 YYEEEE. V dropped 2 bases and J dropped 8 bases, with 16 bases sitting between them. The CDR3 consists of 15 residues. CDR3 region: CASSLWTSPRGELFF. DNA of the CDR3: TGTGCCAGCAGCTTATGGACTTCACCAAGAGGGGAGCTGTTTTTT.

This chain uses TRBV2 with TRBJ2-7; D is perhaps TRBD2 (5 bases). The germline V gene encodes CDR1 SNHLY and CDR2 FYNNEI. V was clipped by 6 bases and J by 2 bases, with 14 bases between them. CDR3 size: 14 residues. The DNA for the CDR3 is TGTGCCAGCAGGCCCGGGATCTCACCCTACGAGCAGTACTTC. Translating it yields CASRPGISPYEQYF.

Turning to this clone: At the DNA level, this CDR3 is encoded by other sequences in the same sample as well. J is TRBJ2-7 and V is TRBV6-5; maybe TRBD1 (6 bases). Trimming took 5 bases from V and 2 from J, leaving 13 bases between them. The germline V gene encodes CDR1 MNHEY and CDR2 SVGAGI. The CDR3 extends over 14 amino acids. This CDR3 reads CASSTTGTTYEQYF. Here the CDR3 DNA reads TGTGCCAGCAGTACGACAGGAACCACCTACGAGCAGTACTTC.

The CDR3 sequence: CAISEGQGSSPLHF. CDR3 DNA: TGTGCCATCAGTGAGGGACAGGGGAGCTCACCCCTCCACTTT. The chain carries TRBV10-3 and TRBJ1-6, with TRBD1 identical over 9 bases. Germline values: CDR1 ENHRY, CDR2 SYGVKD. The CDR3 is 14 residues long. Losses at the gene ends were 2 bases for V and 10 bases for J; bases not matched to a gene: 3.

The chain links TRBV3-1 (or the pseudogene TRBV3-2) to TRBJ1-6, with D hard to call. V was cut by 5 bases and J by 9 bases, with 11 bases left in between. The CDR3 covers 13 residues. Germline loops: CDR1 LGHDT, CDR2 YNNKEL (reference sequence). CDR3 in amino acids: CASSTEVASPLHF. The CDR3 DNA reads TGTGCCAGCAGCACAGAAGTTGCTTCACCCCTCCACTTT.

Here the CDR3 reads CASSRGPLAALGDTQYF. In DNA form, the CDR3 reads TGTGCCAGCAGCCGGGGGCCCCTAGCGGCCCTCGGAGATACGCAGTATTTT. The chain has TRBV3-1 (or the pseudogene TRBV3-2) and TRBJ2-3; D possibly corresponds to TRBD2 (7 bases). With 4 bases removed from V and 5 bases from J, the gap between germline ends came to 22 bases. CDR1 and CDR2 (germline): LGHDT, YNNKEL (reference sequence). This CDR3 contains 17 residues.

The chain has TRBV10-2 and TRBJ1-2, with D perhaps TRBD1 (6 bases). The germline V gene encodes CDR1 WSHSY and CDR2 SAAADI. V lost 5 bases and J 4 bases, leaving 14 bases between the germline ends. This CDR3 contains 14 residues. The CDR3 DNA reads TGCGCCAGCAGTCATGCACAGGGCGGCTATGGCTACACCTTC. Amino acids: CASSHAQGGYGYTF.

This chain links TRBV14 with TRBJ1-4; unclear D gene. Germline values: CDR1 SGHDN, CDR2 FVKESK. This CDR3 comprises 13 residues. The V gene lost 4 bases and the J gene lost 7 bases, with 10 bases spanning the gap. The CDR3 loop is CASSRVEGEKLFF. The CDR3 DNA is TGTGCCAGCAGCCGCGTTGAGGGTGAAAAACTGTTTTTT.

This clone showed up just a few times. Relative to the germline gene, one junction end is altered; a read error may explain this. The CDR3 loop reads CASSLQQGYLF. CDR3 DNA: TGTGCCAGCAGTTTACAACAGGGGTATCTCTTT. The rearrangement links TRBV28 to TRBJ1-1; 7 bases line up with TRBD1. This CDR3 region has 11 residues. The germline V gene has CDR1 MDHEN and CDR2 SYDVKM.